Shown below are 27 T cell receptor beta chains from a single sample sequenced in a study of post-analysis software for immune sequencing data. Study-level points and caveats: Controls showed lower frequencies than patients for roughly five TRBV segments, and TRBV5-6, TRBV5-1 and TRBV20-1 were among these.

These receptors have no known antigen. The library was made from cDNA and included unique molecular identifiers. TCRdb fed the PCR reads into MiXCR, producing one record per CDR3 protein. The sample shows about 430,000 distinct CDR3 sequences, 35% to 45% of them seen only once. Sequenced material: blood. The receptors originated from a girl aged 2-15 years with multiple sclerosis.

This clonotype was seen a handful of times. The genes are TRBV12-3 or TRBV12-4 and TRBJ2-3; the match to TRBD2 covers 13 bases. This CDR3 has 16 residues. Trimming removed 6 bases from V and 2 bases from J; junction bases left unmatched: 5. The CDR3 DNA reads TGTGCCAGCAGGGGACTAGCGGGGTCGTACACAGATACGCAGTATTTT. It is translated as CASRGLAGSYTDTQYF.

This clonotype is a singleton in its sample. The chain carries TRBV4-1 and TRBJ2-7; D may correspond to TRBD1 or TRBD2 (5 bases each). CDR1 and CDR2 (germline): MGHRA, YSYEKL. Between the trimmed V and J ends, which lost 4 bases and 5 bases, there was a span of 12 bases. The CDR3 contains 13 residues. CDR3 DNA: TGCGCCAGCAGCCTCCGGGGCAGAGACGAGCAGTACTTC. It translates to CASSLRGRDEQYF.

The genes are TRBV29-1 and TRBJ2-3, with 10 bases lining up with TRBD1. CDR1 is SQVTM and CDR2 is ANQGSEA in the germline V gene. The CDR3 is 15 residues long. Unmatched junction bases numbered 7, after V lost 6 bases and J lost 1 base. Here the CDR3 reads CSVGTGTGGTDTQYF. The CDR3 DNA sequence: TGCAGCGTCGGGACGGGGACAGGGGGCACAGATACGCAGTATTTT.

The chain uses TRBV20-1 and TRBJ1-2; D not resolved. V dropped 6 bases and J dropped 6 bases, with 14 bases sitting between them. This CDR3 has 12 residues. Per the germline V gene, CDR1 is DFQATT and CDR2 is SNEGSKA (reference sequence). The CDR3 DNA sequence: TGCAGTGCCCCGGAGCCACGGGATGGCTACACCTTC. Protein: CSAPEPRDGYTF.

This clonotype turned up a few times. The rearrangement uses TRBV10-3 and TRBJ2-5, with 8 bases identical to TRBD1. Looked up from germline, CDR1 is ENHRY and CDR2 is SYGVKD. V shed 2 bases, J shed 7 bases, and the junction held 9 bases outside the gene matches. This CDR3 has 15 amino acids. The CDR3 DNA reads TGTGCCATCAGTGAGCTACCGGACAGGGAAGTGACCCAGTACTTC. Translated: CAISELPDREVTQYF.

The CDR3 coding sequence is TGTGCCAGCAGGAGGCGCCGGAATCAGCCCCAGCATTTT. Encoded protein: CASRRRRNQPQHF. This chain connects TRBV28 to TRBJ1-5, with unresolved D. Trimming took 6 bases from V and 4 from J, leaving 10 bases between them. Germline CDR1 and CDR2: MDHEN and SYDVKM. CDR3 length equals 13 residues.

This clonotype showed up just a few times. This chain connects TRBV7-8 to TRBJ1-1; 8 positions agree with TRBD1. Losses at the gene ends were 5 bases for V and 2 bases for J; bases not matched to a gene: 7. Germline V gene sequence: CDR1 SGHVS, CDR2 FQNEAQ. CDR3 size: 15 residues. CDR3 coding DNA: TGTGCCAGCAGCCTAACCGGGACAGGTAACACTGAAGCTTTCTTT. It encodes CASSLTGTGNTEAFF.

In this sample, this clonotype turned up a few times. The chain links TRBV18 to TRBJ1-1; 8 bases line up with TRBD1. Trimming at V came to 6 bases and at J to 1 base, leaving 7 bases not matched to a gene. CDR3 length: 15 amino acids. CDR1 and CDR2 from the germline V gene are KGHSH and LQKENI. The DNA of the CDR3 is TGTGCCAGCTCCCTTTCAGGGGGCGGGAACACTGAAGCTTTCTTT. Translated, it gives CASSLSGGGNTEAFF. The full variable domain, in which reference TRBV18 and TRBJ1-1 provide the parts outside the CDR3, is NAGVMQNPRHLVRRRGQEARLRCSPMKGHSHVYWYRQLPEEGLKFMVYLQKENIIDESGMPKERFSAEFPKEGPSILRIQQVVRGDSAAYFCASSLSGGGNTEAFFGQGTRLTVV.

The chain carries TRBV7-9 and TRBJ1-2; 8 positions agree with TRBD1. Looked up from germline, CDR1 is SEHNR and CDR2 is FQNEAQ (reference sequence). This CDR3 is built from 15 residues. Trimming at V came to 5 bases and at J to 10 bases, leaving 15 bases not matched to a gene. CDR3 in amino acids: CASSDLDRERPLYTF. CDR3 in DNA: TGTGCCAGCAGCGACCTGGACAGGGAGCGTCCGCTCTACACCTTC. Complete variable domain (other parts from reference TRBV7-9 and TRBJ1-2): DTGVSQNPRHKITKRGQNVTFRCDPISEHNRLYWYRQTLGQGPEFLTYFQNEAQLEKSRLLSDRFSAERPKGSFSTLEIQRTEQGDSAMYLCASSDLDRERPLYTFGSGTRLTVV.

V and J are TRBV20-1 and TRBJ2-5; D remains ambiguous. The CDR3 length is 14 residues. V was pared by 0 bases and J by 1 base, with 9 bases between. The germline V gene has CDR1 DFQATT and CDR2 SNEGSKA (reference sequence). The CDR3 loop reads CSARDPGVQETQYF. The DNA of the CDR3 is TGCAGTGCTAGAGATCCTGGGGTCCAAGAGACCCAGTACTTC.

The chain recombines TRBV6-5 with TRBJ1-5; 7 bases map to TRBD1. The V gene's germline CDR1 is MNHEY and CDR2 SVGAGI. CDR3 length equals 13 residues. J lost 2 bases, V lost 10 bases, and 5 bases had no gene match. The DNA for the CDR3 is TGTGCCACAGGGGACAGACGCAATCAGCCCCAGCATTTT. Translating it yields CATGDRRNQPQHF.

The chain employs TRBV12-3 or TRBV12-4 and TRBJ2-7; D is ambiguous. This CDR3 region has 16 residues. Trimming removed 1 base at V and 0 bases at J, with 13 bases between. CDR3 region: CASSLGDLQSSYEQYF. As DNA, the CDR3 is TGTGCCAGCAGTTTAGGAGACCTACAGAGCTCCTACGAGCAGTACTTC.

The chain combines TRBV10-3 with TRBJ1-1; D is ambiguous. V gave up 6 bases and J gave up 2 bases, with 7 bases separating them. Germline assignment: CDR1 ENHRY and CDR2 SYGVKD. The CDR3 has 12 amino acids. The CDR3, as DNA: TGTGCCATCAGCGGGGAAAACACTGAAGCTTTCTTT. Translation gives CAISGENTEAFF.

The CDR3 DNA sequence: TGTGCCAGCAGCTTAACCCAGACCACTGAAGCTTTCTTT. Its translation is CASSLTQTTEAFF. The chain recombines TRBV7-2 with TRBJ1-1; D not certain. This CDR3 has 13 amino acids. Germline V lookup: CDR1 SGHTA, CDR2 FQGNSA. Trimming stripped 2 bases from V and 4 bases from J, with 8 bases between. The full variable domain, in which reference TRBV7-2 and TRBJ1-1 provide the parts outside the CDR3, is GAGVSQSPSNKVTEKGKDVELRCDPISGHTALYWYRQSLGQGLEFLIYFQGNSAPDKSGLPSDRFSAERTGGSVSTLTIQRTQQEDSAVYLCASSLTQTTEAFFGQGTRLTVV.

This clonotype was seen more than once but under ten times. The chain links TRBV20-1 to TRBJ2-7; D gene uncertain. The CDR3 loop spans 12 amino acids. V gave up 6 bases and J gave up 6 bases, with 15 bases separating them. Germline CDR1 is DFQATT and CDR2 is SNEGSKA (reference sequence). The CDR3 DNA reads TGCAGTGCCGGTGGAAAGGTGGGCGAGCAGTACTTC. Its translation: CSAGGKVGEQYF.

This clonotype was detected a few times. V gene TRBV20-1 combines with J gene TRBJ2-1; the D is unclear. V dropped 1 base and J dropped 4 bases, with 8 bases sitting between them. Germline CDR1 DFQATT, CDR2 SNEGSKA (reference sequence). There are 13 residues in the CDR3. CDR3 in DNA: TGCAGTGCTAGAGTCCGCGGATACAATGAGCAGTTCTTC. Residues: CSARVRGYNEQFF.

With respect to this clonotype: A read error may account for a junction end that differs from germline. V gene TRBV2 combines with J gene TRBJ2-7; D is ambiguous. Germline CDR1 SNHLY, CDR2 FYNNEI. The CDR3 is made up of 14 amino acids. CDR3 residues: CACSGMAFPYEQYF. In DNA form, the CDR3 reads TGTGCCTGCAGTGGAATGGCCTTTCCCTACGAGCAGTACTTC.

The CDR3 sequence is CASSQVGWEQFF. The CDR3 nucleotides read TGTGCCAGCAGCCAAGTGGGATGGGAGCAGTTCTTC. This chain joins TRBV3-1 and TRBJ2-1; D gene unclear. The V end lost 1 base, the J end lost 10 bases, and 8 bases lay between the germline ends. The germline V gene encodes CDR1 LGHDT and CDR2 YNNKEL (reference sequence). This CDR3 comprises 12 residues.

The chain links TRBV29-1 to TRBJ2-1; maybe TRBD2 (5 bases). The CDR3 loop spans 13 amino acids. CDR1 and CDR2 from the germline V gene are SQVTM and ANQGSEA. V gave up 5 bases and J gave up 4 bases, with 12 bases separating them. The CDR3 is CSVREQRYNEQFF. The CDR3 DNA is TGCAGCGTTCGGGAACAGAGATACAATGAGCAGTTCTTC.

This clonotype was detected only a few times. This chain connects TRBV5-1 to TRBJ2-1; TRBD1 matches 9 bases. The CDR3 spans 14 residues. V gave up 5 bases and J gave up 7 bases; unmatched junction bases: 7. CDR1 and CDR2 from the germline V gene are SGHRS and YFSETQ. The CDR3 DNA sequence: TGCGCCAGCAGTTTCGGACAGGGGTTAAATGAGCAGTTCTTC. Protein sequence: CASSFGQGLNEQFF.

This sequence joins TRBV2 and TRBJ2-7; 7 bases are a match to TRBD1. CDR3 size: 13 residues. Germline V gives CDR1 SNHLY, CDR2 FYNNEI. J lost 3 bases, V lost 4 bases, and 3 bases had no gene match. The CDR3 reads CASSGDRDYEQYF. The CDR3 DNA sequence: TGTGCCAGCAGTGGCGACAGGGACTACGAGCAGTACTTC. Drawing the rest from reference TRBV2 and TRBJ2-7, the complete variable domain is EPEVTQTPSHQVTQMGQEVILRCVPISNHLYFYWYRQILGQKVEFLVSFYNNEISEKSEIFDDQFSVERPDGSNFTLKIRSTKLEDSAMYFCASSGDRDYEQYFGPGTRLTVT.

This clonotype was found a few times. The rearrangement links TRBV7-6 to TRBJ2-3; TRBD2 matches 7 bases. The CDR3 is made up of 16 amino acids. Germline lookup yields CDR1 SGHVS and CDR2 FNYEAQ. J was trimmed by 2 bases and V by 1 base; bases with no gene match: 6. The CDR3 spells CASSLDRGVFTDTQYF. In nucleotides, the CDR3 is TGTGCCAGCAGCTTAGACCGGGGGGTGTTCACAGATACGCAGTATTTT.

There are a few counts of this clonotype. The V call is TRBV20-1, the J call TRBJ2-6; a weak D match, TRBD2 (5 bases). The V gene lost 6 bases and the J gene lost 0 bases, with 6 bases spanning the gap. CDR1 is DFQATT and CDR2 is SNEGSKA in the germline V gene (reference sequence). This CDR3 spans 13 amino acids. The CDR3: CSARDSGANVLTF. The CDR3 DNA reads TGCAGTGCGAGGGACTCTGGGGCCAACGTCCTGACTTTC.

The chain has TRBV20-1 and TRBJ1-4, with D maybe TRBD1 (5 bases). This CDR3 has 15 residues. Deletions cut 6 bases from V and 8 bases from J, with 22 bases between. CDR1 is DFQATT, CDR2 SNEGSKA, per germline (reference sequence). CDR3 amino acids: CSARRTGTVGEKLFF. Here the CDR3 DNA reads TGCAGTGCCAGGAGAACCGGGACGGTCGGGGAAAAACTGTTTTTT.

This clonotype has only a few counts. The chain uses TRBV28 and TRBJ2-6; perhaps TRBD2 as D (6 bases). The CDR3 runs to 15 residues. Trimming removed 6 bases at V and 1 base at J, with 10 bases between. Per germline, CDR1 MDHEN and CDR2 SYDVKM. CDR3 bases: TGTGCCAGCAGATTTAGCGGTTCTGGGGCCAACGTCCTGACTTTC. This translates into CASRFSGSGANVLTF. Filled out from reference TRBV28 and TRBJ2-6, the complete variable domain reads DVKVTQSSRYLVKRTGEKVFLECVQDMDHENMFWYRQDPGLGLRLIYFSYDVKMKEKGDIPEGYSVSREKKERFSLILESASTNQTSMYLCASRFSGSGANVLTFGAGSRLTVL.

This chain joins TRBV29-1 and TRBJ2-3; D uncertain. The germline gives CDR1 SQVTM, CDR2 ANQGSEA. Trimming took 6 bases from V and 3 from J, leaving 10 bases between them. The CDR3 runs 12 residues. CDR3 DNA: TGCAGCGTGTGGACGGAAACAGATACGCAGTATTTT. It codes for CSVWTETDTQYF.

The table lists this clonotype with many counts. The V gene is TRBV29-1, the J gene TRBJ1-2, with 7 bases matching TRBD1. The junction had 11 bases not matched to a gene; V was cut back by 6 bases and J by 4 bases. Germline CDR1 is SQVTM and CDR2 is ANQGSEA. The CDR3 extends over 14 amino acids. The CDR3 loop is CSVDDRASGYGYTF. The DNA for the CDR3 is TGCAGCGTGGATGACAGGGCTAGCGGCTATGGCTACACCTTC. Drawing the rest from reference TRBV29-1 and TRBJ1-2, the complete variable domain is SAVISQKPSRDICQRGTSLTIQCQVDSQVTMMFWYRQQPGQSLTLIATANQGSEATYESGFVIDKFPISRPNLTFSTLTVSNMSPEDSSIYLCSVDDRASGYGYTFGSGTRLTVV.